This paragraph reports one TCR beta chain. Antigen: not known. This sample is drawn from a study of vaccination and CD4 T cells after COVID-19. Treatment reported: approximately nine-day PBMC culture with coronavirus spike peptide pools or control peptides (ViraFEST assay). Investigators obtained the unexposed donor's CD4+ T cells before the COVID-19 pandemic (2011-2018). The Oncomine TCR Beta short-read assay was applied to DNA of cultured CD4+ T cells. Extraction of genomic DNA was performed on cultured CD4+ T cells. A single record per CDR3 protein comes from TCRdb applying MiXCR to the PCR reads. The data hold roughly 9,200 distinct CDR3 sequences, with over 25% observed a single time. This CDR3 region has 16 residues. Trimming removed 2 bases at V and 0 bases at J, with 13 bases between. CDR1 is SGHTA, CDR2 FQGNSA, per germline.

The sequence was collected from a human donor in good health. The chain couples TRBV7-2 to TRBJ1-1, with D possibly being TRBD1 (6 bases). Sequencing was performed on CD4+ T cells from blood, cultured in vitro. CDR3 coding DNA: TGTGCCAGCAGCTTAATGGGGGCCGCCATGAACACTGAAGCTTTCTTT. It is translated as CASSLMGAAMNTEAFF.